The 22 T cell receptor beta chains presented below share a single source sample, sequenced in a study of blood T cell repertoires in COVID-19. Using immunoSEQ multiplex PCR, the repertoire was profiled, and TCRdb retains in-frame clones only, with some absent. The sample lists some 400,000 clones, around 87% occurring once. Sequenced input: peripheral blood. The receptors originated from a woman aged 25 to 39 with COVID-19, enrolled during active disease.

This clone was detected once. The V gene is TRBV7-9, the J gene TRBJ2-4, with TRBD2 matching over 9 bases. The CDR3 runs to 18 residues. The germline V gene has CDR1 SEHNR and CDR2 FQNEAQ (reference sequence). J gave up 1 base and V 4 bases, and 11 bases lay outside the gene matches. In DNA form, the CDR3 reads TGTGCCAGCAGCTCCTCGGCTAGCGGGGCCTTTGCCAAAAACATTCAGTACTTC. This encodes CASSSSASGAFAKNIQYF.

This clone was detected a few times. The genes are TRBV18 and TRBJ2-1, with 13 bases lining up with TRBD2. V lost 4 bases to trimming and J lost 2 bases; unmatched junction nucleotides: 5. This CDR3 has 17 residues. The germline gives CDR1 KGHSH, CDR2 LQKENI. CDR3 nucleotides: TGTGCCAGCTCACTCCGGACTAGCGGGAGAACCTACAATGAGCAGTTCTTC. It yields the protein CASSLRTSGRTYNEQFF.

The chain has TRBV27 and TRBJ1-4; 8 nucleotides align to TRBD1. The CDR3 spans 15 residues. Germline loops: CDR1 MNHEY, CDR2 SMNVEV (reference sequence). The V segment lost 6 bases and the J segment 4 bases; nucleotides outside the gene matches: 7. The chain's CDR3 is CASSSQGAGNEKLFF. The DNA of the CDR3 is TGTGCCAGCAGCTCCCAGGGGGCGGGTAATGAAAAACTGTTTTTT. Variable domain in full (rest from reference TRBV27 and TRBJ1-4): EAQVTQNPRYLITVTGKKLTVTCSQNMNHEYMSWYRQDPGLGLRQIYYSMNVEVTDKGDVPEGYKVSRKEKRNFPLILESPSPNQTSLYFCASSSQGAGNEKLFFGSGTQLSVL.

The chain uses TRBV10-3 and TRBJ1-1; D might be TRBD1 (6 bases). Germline lookup yields CDR1 ENHRY and CDR2 SYGVKD. Between the trimmed V and J ends, which lost 4 bases and 4 bases, there was a span of 7 bases. The CDR3 totals 12 residues. For the CDR3, the DNA is TGTGCCATCAGTGTCAGGGGCACTGAAGCTTTCTTT. Encoded protein: CAISVRGTEAFF.

The gene calls are TRBV5-6 and TRBJ2-2; perhaps TRBD1 as D (6 bases). The CDR3 has 14 residues. Between the trimmed V and J ends, which lost 6 bases and 7 bases, there was a span of 16 bases. The germline V gene encodes CDR1 SGHDT and CDR2 YYEEEE. CDR3 DNA: TGTGCCAGCAAGGGGGACGCACGGGGCGGGGAGCTGTTTTTT. Its translation: CASKGDARGGELFF.

This chain uses TRBV27 with TRBJ2-7, with D possibly being TRBD1 (6 bases). Germline V gives CDR1 MNHEY, CDR2 SMNVEV (reference sequence). This CDR3 is built from 13 residues. Trimming left V 5 bases short and J 4 bases short, with 12 bases between. CDR3 amino acids: CASSPGGQYEQYF. CDR3 nucleotide sequence: TGTGCCAGCAGTCCCGGCGGACAGTACGAGCAGTACTTC.

The V gene is TRBV5-1, the J gene TRBJ2-3; D unclear. Looked up from germline, CDR1 is SGHRS and CDR2 is YFSETQ. V dropped 8 bases and J dropped 0 bases, with 13 bases sitting between them. The CDR3 spans 14 residues. CDR3 DNA sequence: TGCGCCAGTAACATCCGCTTCAGCACAGATACGCAGTATTTT. Residues: CASNIRFSTDTQYF.

V is TRBV4-1 and J is TRBJ2-1, with 10 bases aligning to TRBD2. The CDR3 totals 16 residues. J gave up 6 bases and V 7 bases, and 12 bases lay outside the gene matches. CDR1 and CDR2 (germline): MGHRA, YSYEKL. The CDR3 spells CASTTGRAGGFNEQFF. The CDR3 DNA is TGCGCCAGCACCACCGGGCGAGCGGGAGGGTTCAATGAGCAGTTCTTC.

This clone was detected only once. V gene TRBV10-3 combines with J gene TRBJ2-7; D unresolved. Trimming removed 3 bases from V and 0 bases from J, with 6 bases in between. The CDR3 is 13 residues long. Germline lookup yields CDR1 ENHRY and CDR2 SYGVKD. CDR3 sequence (DNA): TGTGCCATCAGTGATGGTAGCTCCTACGAGCAGTACTTC. Translation: CAISDGSSYEQYF.

The gene calls are TRBV20-1 and TRBJ2-5; weak D call: TRBD2 (6 bases). Germline V gene data show CDR1 as DFQATT and CDR2 as SNEGSKA (reference sequence). Trimming stripped 3 bases from V and 5 bases from J, with 19 bases between. This CDR3 comprises 15 residues. CDR3 residues: CSASRGAGSYETQYF. CDR3 coding DNA: TGCAGTGCTAGTAGAGGGGCGGGGTCGTATGAGACCCAGTACTTC.

The rearrangement uses TRBV7-9 and TRBJ1-1; a possible D gene is TRBD1 (5 bases). The CDR3 spans 14 residues. Germline CDR1 and CDR2: SEHNR and FQNEAQ (reference sequence). V lost 2 bases to trimming and J lost 5 bases, with 12 bases between them. DNA for the CDR3: TGTGCCAGCAGCTTAAGTAGGGGTGGGACTGAAGCTTTCTTT. Its translation: CASSLSRGGTEAFF. Supplemented by reference TRBV7-9 and TRBJ1-1, the full variable domain reads DTGVSQNPRHKITKRGQNVTFRCDPISEHNRLYWYRQTLGQGPEFLTYFQNEAQLEKSRLLSDRFSAERPKGSFSTLEIQRTEQGDSAMYLCASSLSRGGTEAFFGQGTRLTVV.

The rearrangement uses TRBV29-1 and TRBJ2-1; TRBD2 is a possible D gene (6 bases). The CDR3 runs 14 residues. V lost 4 bases and J lost 3, with 13 bases in between. The V gene's germline CDR1 is SQVTM and CDR2 ANQGSEA. The CDR3, as DNA: TGCAGCGTTGTAATCCGGGGGATCTACAATGAGCAGTTCTTC. It specifies CSVVIRGIYNEQFF.

The rearrangement uses TRBV7-2 and TRBJ2-7, with TRBD1 matching over 11 bases. V was pared by 5 bases and J by 4 bases, with 7 bases of the junction left unmatched. CDR1 is SGHTA and CDR2 is FQGNSA in the germline V gene. The CDR3 is made up of 15 amino acids. CDR3 in DNA: TGTGCCAGCAGCCTAGGACAGGGGGCGCGGTACGAGCAGTACTTC. Protein: CASSLGQGARYEQYF. Based on the CDR3 plus reference TRBV7-2 and TRBJ2-7, the full variable domain is GAGVSQSPSNKVTEKGKDVELRCDPISGHTALYWYRQSLGQGLEFLIYFQGNSAPDKSGLPSDRFSAERTGGSVSTLTIQRTQQEDSAVYLCASSLGQGARYEQYFGPGTRLTVT.

The rearrangement uses TRBV5-1 and TRBJ1-1; tentative D call: TRBD1 (5 bases). Trimming removed 4 bases from V and 5 bases from J, with 18 bases in between. There are 15 residues in the CDR3. The V gene's germline CDR1 is SGHRS and CDR2 YFSETQ. This chain's CDR3 is CASSAARAGGTEAFF. In nucleotides, the CDR3 is TGCGCCAGCAGCGCCGCCAGGGCTGGGGGGACTGAAGCTTTCTTT.

CDR3 nucleotides: TGTGCCAGCTCACCAATAAAGGTTGGAGGTGGCGGGGAGCTGTTTTTT. Residues: CASSPIKVGGGGELFF. This rearrangement joins TRBV18 to TRBJ2-2, with a weak D call TRBD2 (5 bases). Germline V gene data show CDR1 as KGHSH and CDR2 as LQKENI. V lost 2 bases and J 7 bases, leaving 17 bases between the germline ends. The CDR3 extends over 16 amino acids.

V usage is TRBV5-5 and J usage is TRBJ2-5; possibly TRBD1 for D (5 bases). CDR3 length: 14 residues. In germline, CDR1 is SGHKS, CDR2 YYEKEE (reference sequence). Trimming pared 5 bases from V and 1 base from J, leaving 12 bases between. The CDR3 nucleotides are TGTGCCAGCAGTCCGCGACAGCCCCAAGAGACCCAGTACTTC. It codes for CASSPRQPQETQYF.

The DNA of the CDR3 is TGTGCCAGCAGCTCACCCGGCGGCCGGGCAGATACGCAGTATTTT. Amino acids: CASSSPGGRADTQYF. The chain uses TRBV7-3 and TRBJ2-3; D gene uncertain. Trimming removed 4 bases from V and 4 bases from J, with 15 bases in between. Germline V lookup: CDR1 SGHTA, CDR2 FQGTGA. The CDR3 contains 15 residues. Combining the CDR3 with reference TRBV7-3 and TRBJ2-3 gives the whole variable domain GAGVSQTPSNKVTEKGKYVELRCDPISGHTALYWYRQSLGQGPEFLIYFQGTGAADDSGLPNDRFFAVRPEGSVSTLKIQRTERGDSAVYLCASSSPGGRADTQYFGPGTRLTVL.

This clone was observed a single time. The rearrangement links TRBV5-1 to TRBJ2-7; D uncertain. CDR3 size: 13 residues. Per germline, CDR1 SGHRS and CDR2 YFSETQ. Trimming pared 1 base from V and 6 bases from J, leaving 11 bases between. The CDR3 DNA reads TGCGCCAGCAGCTTGAAGGCGGTCACCGAGCAGTACTTC. It encodes CASSLKAVTEQYF.

This clone was picked up one time. This chain connects TRBV28 to TRBJ1-2; TRBD1 agrees at 7 bases. Germline V gene sequence: CDR1 MDHEN, CDR2 SYDVKM. J lost 2 bases, V lost 7 bases, and 4 bases had no gene match. This CDR3 has 13 residues. The CDR3 nucleotides are TGTGCCAGCAATCTACAGGGGAACTATGGCTACACCTTC. As protein: CASNLQGNYGYTF.

V and J are TRBV19 and TRBJ2-5; weak D call: TRBD1 (6 bases). V lost 2 bases and J lost 5, with 15 bases in between. Germline V gives CDR1 LNHDA, CDR2 SQIVND (reference sequence). This CDR3 is 15 amino acids long. CDR3: CASSISSRGPETQYF. For the CDR3, the DNA is TGTGCCAGTAGTATAAGTTCCAGGGGACCCGAGACCCAGTACTTC. Variable domain in full (rest from reference TRBV19 and TRBJ2-5): DGGITQSPKYLFRKEGQNVTLSCEQNLNHDAMYWYRQDPGQGLRLIYYSQIVNDFQKGDIAEGYSVSREKKESFPLTVTSAQKNPTAFYLCASSISSRGPETQYFGPGTRLLVL.

This clone showed up just a few times. The chain couples TRBV6-4 to TRBJ2-1; 7 nucleotides match TRBD2. Germline values: CDR1 MRHNA, CDR2 SNTAGT. V was pared by 2 bases and J by 12 bases, with 7 bases of the junction left unmatched. The CDR3 has 13 residues. For the CDR3, the DNA is TGTGCCAGCAGTGACGTGGCGGGAGTCCCGCAGTTCTTC. It is translated as CASSDVAGVPQFF.

The V and J genes are TRBV29-1 and TRBJ2-5; 11 positions agree with TRBD2. From germline, CDR1 is SQVTM and CDR2 ANQGSEA. The CDR3 runs to 14 residues. V was clipped by 3 bases and J by 12 bases; unmatched bases: 12. The CDR3: CSVDPGTSGVREYF. The CDR3 bases are TGCAGCGTTGATCCCGGGACTAGCGGAGTCCGGGAGTACTTC.